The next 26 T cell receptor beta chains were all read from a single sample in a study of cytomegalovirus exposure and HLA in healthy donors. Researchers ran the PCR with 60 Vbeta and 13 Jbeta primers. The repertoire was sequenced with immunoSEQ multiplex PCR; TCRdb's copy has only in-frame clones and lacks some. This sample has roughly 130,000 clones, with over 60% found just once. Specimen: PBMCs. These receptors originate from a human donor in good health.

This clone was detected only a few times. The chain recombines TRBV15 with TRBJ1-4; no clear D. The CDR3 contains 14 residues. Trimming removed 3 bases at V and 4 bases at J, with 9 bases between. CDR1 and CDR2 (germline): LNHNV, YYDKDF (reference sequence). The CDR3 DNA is TGTGCCACCAGCAGGGACGGGGTTAATGAAAAACTGTTTTTT. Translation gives CATSRDGVNEKLFF.

CDR3 sequence: CASSVTVGTGELFF. As DNA, the CDR3 is TGTGCCAGCAGCGTGACAGTAGGAACCGGGGAGCTGTTTTTT. The chain is built from TRBV5-6 and TRBJ2-2, with a tentative D call TRBD1 (5 bases). This CDR3 region has 14 residues. Trimming removed 4 bases from V and 5 bases from J, with 12 bases in between. Germline CDR1 and CDR2: SGHDT and YYEEEE.

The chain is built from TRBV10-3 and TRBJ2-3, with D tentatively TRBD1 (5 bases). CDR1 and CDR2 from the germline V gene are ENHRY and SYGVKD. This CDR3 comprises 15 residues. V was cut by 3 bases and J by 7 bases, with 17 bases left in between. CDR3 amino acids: CAISEKGASVNTQYF. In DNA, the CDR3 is TGTGCCATCAGTGAAAAAGGGGCGTCCGTTAATACGCAGTATTTT.

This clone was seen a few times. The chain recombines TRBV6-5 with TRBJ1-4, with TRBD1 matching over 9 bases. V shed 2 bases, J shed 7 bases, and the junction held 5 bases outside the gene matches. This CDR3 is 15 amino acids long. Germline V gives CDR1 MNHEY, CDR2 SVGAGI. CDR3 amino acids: CASSYSTGGAEKLFF. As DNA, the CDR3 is TGTGCCAGCAGTTACAGTACAGGGGGCGCTGAAAAACTGTTTTTT.

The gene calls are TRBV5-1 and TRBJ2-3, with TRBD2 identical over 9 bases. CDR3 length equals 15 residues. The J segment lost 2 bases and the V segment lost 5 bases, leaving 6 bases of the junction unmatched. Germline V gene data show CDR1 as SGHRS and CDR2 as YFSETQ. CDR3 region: CASSSSGGPTDTQYF. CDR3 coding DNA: TGCGCCAGCAGTAGTAGCGGGGGACCCACAGATACGCAGTATTTT.

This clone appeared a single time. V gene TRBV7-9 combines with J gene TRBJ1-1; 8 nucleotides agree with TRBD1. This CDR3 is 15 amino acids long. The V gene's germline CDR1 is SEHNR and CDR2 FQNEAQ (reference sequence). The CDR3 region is CCSSFSPHRGKEAFF. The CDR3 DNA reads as TGTTGCAGCAGTTTCTCGCCACACAGGGGGAAGGAAGCTTTCTTT.

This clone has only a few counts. CDR3 residues: CASSFSGTPNEKLFF. CDR3 nucleotide sequence: TGTGCCAGCAGCTTTTCCGGGACACCTAATGAAAAACTGTTTTTT. The chain is built from TRBV5-6 and TRBJ1-4; D may be TRBD1 (6 bases). The CDR3 sequence is 15 residues long. Germline V gene lookup returns CDR1 SGHDT and CDR2 YYEEEE. The V end was cut by 2 bases, the J end by 3 bases, with 11 bases between.

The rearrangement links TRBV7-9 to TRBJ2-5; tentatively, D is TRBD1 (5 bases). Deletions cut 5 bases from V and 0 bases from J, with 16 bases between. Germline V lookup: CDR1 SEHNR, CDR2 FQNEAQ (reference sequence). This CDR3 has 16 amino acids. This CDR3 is CASSTDSIRYQETQYF. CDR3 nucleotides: TGTGCCAGCAGCACCGACAGTATCCGGTACCAAGAGACCCAGTACTTC.

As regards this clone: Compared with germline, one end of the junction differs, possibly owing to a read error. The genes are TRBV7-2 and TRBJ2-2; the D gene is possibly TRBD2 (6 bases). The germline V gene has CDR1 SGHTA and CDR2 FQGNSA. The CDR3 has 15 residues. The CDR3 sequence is CASRPDYHYTGELLF. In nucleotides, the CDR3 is TGTGCCAGCAGACCGGACTATCACTACACCGGGGAGCTGCTTTTT.

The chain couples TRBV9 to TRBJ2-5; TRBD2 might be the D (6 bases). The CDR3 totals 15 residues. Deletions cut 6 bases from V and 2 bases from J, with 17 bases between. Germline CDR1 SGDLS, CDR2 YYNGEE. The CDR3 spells CASTPSGTHQETQYF. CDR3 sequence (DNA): TGTGCCAGCACCCCTTCTGGGACTCATCAAGAGACCCAGTACTTC.

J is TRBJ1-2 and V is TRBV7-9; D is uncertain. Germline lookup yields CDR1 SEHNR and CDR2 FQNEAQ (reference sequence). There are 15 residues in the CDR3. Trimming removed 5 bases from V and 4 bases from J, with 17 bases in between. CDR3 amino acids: CASSGALTALYGYTF. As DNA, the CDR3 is TGTGCCAGCAGCGGCGCGCTTACAGCCCTCTATGGCTACACCTTC. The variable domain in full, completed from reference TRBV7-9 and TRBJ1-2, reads DTGVSQNPRHKITKRGQNVTFRCDPISEHNRLYWYRQTLGQGPEFLTYFQNEAQLEKSRLLSDRFSAERPKGSFSTLEIQRTEQGDSAMYLCASSGALTALYGYTFGSGTRLTVV.

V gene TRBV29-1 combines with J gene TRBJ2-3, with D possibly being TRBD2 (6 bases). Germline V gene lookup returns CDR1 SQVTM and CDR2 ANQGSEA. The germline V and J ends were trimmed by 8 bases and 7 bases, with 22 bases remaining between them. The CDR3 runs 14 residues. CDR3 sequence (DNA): TGCAGCTCTGACCCATTGATTGCGGGGAATACGCAGTATTTT. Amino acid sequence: CSSDPLIAGNTQYF.

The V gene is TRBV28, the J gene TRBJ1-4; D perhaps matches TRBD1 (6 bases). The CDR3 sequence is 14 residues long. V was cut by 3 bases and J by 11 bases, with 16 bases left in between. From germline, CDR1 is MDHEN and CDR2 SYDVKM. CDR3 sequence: CASSFLPGVGKLFF. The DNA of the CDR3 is TGTGCCAGCAGTTTCCTCCCAGGGGTAGGGAAACTGTTTTTT.

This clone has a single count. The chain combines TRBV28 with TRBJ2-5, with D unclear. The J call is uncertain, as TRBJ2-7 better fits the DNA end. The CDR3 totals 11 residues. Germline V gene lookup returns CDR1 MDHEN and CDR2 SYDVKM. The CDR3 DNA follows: TGTGCCAGCAGTTTAGAATACGAGCAGTACTTC. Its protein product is CASSLEYEQYF.

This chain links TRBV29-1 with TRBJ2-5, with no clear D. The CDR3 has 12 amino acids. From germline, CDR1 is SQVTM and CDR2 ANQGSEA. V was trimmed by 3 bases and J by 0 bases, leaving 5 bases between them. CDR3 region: CSVDDYQETQYF. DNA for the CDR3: TGCAGCGTTGACGACTACCAAGAGACCCAGTACTTC.

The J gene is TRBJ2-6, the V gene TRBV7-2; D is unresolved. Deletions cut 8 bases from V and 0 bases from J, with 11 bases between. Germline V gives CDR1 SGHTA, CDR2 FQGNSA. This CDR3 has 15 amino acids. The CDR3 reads CASSPEVSGANVLTF. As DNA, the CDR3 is TGTGCCAGCTCCCCCGAGGTCTCTGGGGCCAACGTCCTGACTTTC.

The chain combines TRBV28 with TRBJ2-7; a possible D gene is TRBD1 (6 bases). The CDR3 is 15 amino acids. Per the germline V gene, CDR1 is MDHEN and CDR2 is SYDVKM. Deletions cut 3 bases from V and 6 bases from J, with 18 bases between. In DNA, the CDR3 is TGTGCCAGCAGTTTCTACAGGACAGAGTGGTCCGAGCAGTACTTC. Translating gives CASSFYRTEWSEQYF.

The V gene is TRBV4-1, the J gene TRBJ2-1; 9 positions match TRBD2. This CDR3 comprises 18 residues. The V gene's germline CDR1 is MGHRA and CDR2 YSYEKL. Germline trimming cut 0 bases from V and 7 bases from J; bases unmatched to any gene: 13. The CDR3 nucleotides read TGCGCCAGCAGCCAAGATGTGGCGGGGGGGCCCATTATTAATGAGCAGTTCTTC. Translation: CASSQDVAGGPIINEQFF.

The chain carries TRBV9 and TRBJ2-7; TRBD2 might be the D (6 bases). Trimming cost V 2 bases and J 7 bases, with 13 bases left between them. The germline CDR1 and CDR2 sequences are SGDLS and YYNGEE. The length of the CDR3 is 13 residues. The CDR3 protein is CASSVKARGEQYF. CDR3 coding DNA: TGTGCCAGCAGCGTCAAAGCGCGGGGTGAGCAGTACTTC.

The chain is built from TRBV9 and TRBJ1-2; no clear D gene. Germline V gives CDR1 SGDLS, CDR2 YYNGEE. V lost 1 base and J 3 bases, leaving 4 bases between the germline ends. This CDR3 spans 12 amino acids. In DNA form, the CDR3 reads TGTGCCAGCAGCGTATTCGACTATGGCTACACCTTC. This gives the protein CASSVFDYGYTF.

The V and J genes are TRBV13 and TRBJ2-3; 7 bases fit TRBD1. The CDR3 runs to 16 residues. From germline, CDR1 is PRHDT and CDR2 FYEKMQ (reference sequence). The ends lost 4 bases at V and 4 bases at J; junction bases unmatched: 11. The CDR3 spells CASSSTLHRGPDTQYF. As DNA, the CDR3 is TGTGCCAGCAGCTCTACCCTTCACAGGGGCCCAGATACGCAGTATTTT.

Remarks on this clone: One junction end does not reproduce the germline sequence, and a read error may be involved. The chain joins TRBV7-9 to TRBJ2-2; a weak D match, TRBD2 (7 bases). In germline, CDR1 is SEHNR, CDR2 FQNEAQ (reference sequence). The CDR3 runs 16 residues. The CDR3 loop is CSSSLGGGYYTGELFF. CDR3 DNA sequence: TGTTCCAGCAGCTTAGGCGGGGGCTATTACACCGGGGAGCTGTTTTTT.

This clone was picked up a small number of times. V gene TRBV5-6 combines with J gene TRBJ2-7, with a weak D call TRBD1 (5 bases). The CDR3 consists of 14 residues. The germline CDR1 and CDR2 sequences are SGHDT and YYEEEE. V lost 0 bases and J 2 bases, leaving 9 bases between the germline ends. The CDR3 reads CASSLAGNPYEQYF. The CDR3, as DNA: TGTGCCAGCAGCTTGGCAGGGAACCCCTACGAGCAGTACTTC.

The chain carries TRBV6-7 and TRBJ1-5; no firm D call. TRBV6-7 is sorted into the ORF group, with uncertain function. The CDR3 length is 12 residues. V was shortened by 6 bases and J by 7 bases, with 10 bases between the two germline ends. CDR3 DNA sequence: TGTGCCAGCAGAGGACTAATACAGCCCCAGCATTTT. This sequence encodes CASRGLIQPQHF.

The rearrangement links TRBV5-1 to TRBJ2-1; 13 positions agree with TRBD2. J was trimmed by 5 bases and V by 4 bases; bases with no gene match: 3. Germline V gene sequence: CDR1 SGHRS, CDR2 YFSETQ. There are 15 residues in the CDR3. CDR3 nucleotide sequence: TGCGCCAGCAGCCCGACTAGCGGGGGGCACAATGAGCAGTTCTTC. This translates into CASSPTSGGHNEQFF.

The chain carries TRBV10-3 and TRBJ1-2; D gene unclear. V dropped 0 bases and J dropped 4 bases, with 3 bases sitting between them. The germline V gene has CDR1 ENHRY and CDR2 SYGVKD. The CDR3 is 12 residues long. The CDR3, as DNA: TGTGCCATCAGTGAGTCGAGCTATGGCTACACCTTC. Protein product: CAISESSYGYTF.